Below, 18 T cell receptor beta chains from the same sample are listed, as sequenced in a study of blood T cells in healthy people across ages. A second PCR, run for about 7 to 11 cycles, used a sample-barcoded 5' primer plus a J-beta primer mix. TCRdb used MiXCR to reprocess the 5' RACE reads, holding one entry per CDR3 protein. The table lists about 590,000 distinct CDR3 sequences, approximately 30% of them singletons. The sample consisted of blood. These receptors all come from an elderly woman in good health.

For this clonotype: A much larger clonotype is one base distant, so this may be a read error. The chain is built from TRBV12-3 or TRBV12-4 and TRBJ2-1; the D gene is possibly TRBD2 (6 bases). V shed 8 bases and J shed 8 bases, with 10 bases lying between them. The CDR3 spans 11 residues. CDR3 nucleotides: TGTGCCAGCGGGACTTGTGATGAGCAGTTCTTC. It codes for CASGTCDEQFF.

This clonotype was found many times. In DNA form, the CDR3 reads TGTGCCACCAGTGATCCGGGCCTTAGCACAGATACGCAGTATTTT. As protein: CATSDPGLSTDTQYF. This rearrangement joins TRBV24-1 to TRBJ2-3; D is ambiguous. Deletions cut 3 bases from V and 0 bases from J, with 9 bases between. The length of the CDR3 is 15 residues. Germline V lookup: CDR1 KGHDR, CDR2 SFDVKD.

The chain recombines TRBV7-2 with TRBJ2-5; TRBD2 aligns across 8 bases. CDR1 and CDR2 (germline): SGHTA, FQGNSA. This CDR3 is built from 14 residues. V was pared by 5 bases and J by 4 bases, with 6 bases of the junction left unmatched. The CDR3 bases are TGTGCCAGCAGCCAAAGCGGGGGCGGAGAGACCCAGTACTTC. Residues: CASSQSGGGETQYF. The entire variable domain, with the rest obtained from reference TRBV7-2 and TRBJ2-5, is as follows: GAGVSQSPSNKVTEKGKDVELRCDPISGHTALYWYRQSLGQGLEFLIYFQGNSAPDKSGLPSDRFSAERTGGSVSTLTIQRTQQEDSAVYLCASSQSGGGETQYFGPGTRLLVL.

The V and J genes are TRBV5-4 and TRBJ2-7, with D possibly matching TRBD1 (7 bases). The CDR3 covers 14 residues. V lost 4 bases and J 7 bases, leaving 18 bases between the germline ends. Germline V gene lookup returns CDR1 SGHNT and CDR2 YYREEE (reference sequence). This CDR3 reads CASSPRGEYNEQYF. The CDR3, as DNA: TGTGCCAGCAGCCCCAGGGGGGAATACAATGAGCAGTACTTC.

DNA of the CDR3: TGCGCCAGCAGCTTGCGATCGATAGAACTAGCCAAAAACATTCAGTACTTC. Residues: CASSLRSIELAKNIQYF. The gene calls are TRBV5-1 and TRBJ2-4; D is ambiguous. The CDR3 sequence is 17 residues long. Per the germline V gene, CDR1 is SGHRS and CDR2 is YFSETQ. Trimming removed 1 base at V and 0 bases at J, with 14 bases between.

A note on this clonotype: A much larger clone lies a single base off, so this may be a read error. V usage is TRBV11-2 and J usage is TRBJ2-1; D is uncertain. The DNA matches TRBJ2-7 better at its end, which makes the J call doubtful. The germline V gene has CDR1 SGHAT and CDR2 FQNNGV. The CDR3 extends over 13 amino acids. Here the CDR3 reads CASSLDNYNEQYF. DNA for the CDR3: TGTGCCAGCAGCTTAGACAACTACAATGAGCAGTACTTC.

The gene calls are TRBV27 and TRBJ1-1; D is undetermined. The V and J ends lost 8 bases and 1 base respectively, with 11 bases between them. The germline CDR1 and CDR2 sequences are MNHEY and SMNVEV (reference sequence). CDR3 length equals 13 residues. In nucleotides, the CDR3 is TGTGCCAGCCGGATAGCAGGGAACACTGAAGCTTTCTTT. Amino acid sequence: CASRIAGNTEAFF.

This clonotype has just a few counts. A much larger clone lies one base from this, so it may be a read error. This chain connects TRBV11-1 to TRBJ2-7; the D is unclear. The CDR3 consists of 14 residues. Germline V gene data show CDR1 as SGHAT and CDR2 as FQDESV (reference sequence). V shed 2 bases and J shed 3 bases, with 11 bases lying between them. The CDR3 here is CASSLRADLYEQYF. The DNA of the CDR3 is TGTGCCAGCAGCTTACGAGCCGACCTCTACGAGCAGTACTTC. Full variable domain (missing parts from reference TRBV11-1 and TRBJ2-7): EAEVAQSPRYKITEKSQAVAFWCDPISGHATLYWYRQILGQGPELLVQFQDESVVDDSQLPKDRFSAERLKGVDSTLKIQPAELGDSAMYLCASSLRADLYEQYFGPGTRLTVT.

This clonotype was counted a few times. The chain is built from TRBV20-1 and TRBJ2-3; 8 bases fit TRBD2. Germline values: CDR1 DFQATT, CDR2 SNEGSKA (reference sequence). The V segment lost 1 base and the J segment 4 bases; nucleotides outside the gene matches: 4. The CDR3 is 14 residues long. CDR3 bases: TGCAGTGCTAGAGCTTCAGCGGGGGCAGATACGCAGTATTTT. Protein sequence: CSARASAGADTQYF.

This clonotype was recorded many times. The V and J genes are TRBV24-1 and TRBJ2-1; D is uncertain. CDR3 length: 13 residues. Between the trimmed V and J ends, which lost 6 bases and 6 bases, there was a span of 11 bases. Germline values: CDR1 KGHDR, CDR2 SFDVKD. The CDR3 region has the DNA TGTGCCACCAGTTTGGCCCTGTTCAATGAGCAGTTCTTC. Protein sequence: CATSLALFNEQFF.

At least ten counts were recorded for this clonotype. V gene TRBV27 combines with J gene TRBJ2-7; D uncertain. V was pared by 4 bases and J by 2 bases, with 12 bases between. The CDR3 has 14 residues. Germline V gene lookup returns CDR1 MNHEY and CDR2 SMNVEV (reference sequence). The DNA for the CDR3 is TGTGCCAGCAGTTCTCGAGGCCTGACCTACGAGCAGTACTTC. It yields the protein CASSSRGLTYEQYF.

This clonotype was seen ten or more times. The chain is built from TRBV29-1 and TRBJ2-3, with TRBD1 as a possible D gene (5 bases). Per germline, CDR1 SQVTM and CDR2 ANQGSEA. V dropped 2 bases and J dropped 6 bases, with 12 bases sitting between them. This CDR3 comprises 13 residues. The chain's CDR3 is CSVERPQGDTQYF. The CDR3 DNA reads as TGCAGCGTTGAACGGCCCCAGGGCGATACGCAGTATTTT.

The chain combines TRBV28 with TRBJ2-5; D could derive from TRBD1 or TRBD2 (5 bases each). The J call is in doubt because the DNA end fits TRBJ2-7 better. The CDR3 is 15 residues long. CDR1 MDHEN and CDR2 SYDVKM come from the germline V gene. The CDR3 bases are TGTGCCAGCAGTTCACCGGGACGCCGTACCTACGAGCAGTACTTC. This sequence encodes CASSSPGRRTYEQYF.

CDR3 sequence reads: CASSTRTAPNTEAFF. The DNA for the CDR3 is TGTGCCAGCAGCACCCGGACGGCACCGAACACTGAAGCTTTCTTT. This chain uses TRBV5-6 with TRBJ1-1; no clear D. The CDR3 covers 15 residues. From germline, CDR1 is SGHDT and CDR2 YYEEEE. Trimming took 4 bases from V and 1 from J, leaving 14 bases between them. The complete variable domain, with remaining parts taken from reference TRBV5-6 and TRBJ1-1, reads DAGVTQSPTHLIKTRGQQVTLRCSPKSGHDTVSWYQQALGQGPQFIFQYYEEEERQRGNFPDRFSGHQFPNYSSELNVNALLLGDSALYLCASSTRTAPNTEAFFGQGTRLTVV.

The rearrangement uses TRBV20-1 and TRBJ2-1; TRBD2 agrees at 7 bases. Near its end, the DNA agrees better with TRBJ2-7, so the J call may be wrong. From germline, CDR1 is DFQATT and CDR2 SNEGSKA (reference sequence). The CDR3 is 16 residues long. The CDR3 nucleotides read TGCAGTGCTAGAAGTTACGGGAGGTTCTCCTACAATGAGCAGTACTTC. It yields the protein CSARSYGRFSYNEQYF.

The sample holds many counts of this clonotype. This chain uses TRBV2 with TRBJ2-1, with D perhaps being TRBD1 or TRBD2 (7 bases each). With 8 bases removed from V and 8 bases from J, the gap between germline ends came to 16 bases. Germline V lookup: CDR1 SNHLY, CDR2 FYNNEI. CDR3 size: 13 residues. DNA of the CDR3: TGTGCCAGCGGGGGGGGACAGAGACATGAGCAGTTCTTC. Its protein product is CASGGGQRHEQFF.

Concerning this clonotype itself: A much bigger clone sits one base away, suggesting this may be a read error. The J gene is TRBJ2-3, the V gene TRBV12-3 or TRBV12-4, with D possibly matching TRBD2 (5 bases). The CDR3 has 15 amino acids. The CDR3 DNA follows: TGTGCCAGCAGCCCCTTTATCGCTAGCACAGATGCGCAGTATTTT. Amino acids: CASSPFIASTDAQYF.

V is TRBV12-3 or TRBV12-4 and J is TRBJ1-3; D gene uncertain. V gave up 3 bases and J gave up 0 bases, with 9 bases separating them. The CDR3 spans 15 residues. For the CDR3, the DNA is TGTGCCAGCAGTTTCGGAATGAGCTCTGGAAACACCATATATTTT. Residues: CASSFGMSSGNTIYF.